Presented here are 16 T cell receptor beta chains from one specimen sequenced in a study of technical replicates of blood from four donors. Assay used: immunoSEQ multiplex PCR; TCRdb lists only in-frame clones, some missing. The data contain tens of thousands of clones, over 85% of them singletons. The source material was T cells isolated from PBMCs. Every receptor here comes from a human donor in good health.

The genes are TRBV5-1 and TRBJ2-3; 10 nucleotides agree with TRBD2. Germline CDR1 reads SGHRS; CDR2 reads YFSETQ. The trim removed 5 bases at V and 4 bases at J, leaving 7 bases unmatched. The CDR3 has 15 residues. CDR3 protein: CASRPSGRAPDTQYF. In DNA, the CDR3 is TGCGCCAGCAGACCCAGCGGGAGGGCCCCAGATACGCAGTATTTT.

The chain couples TRBV28 to TRBJ1-5; the D is unclear. The CDR3 contains 12 residues. Germline lookup yields CDR1 MDHEN and CDR2 SYDVKM. V lost 6 bases and J 3 bases, leaving 6 bases between the germline ends. The CDR3, as DNA: TGTGCCAGCAGAACTTCCAATCAGCCCCAGCATTTT. It translates to CASRTSNQPQHF.

V usage is TRBV28 and J usage is TRBJ1-5; D is unclear. This CDR3 has 15 residues. CDR1 is MDHEN, CDR2 SYDVKM, per germline. Trimming left V 2 bases short and J 4 bases short, with 12 bases between. The CDR3 spells CASSLVDTTNQPQHF. CDR3 DNA sequence: TGTGCCAGCAGTTTAGTAGACACCACTAATCAGCCCCAGCATTTT.

This clone turned up a few times. This chain joins TRBV2 and TRBJ2-7, with 10 bases fitting TRBD1. The germline CDR1 and CDR2 sequences are SNHLY and FYNNEI. CDR3 length: 14 residues. The ends lost 8 bases at V and 4 bases at J; junction bases unmatched: 8. The CDR3 region is CASGSRDRGYEQYF. The DNA for the CDR3 is TGTGCCAGCGGTTCCCGGGACAGGGGTTACGAGCAGTACTTC.

This chain uses TRBV2 with TRBJ2-7; D perhaps matches TRBD1 (6 bases). CDR1 is SNHLY and CDR2 is FYNNEI in the germline V gene. The CDR3 runs 12 residues. The V end was cut by 11 bases, the J end by 3 bases, with 14 bases between. The CDR3 loop reads CAVDPGHYEQYF. CDR3 nucleotides: TGTGCCGTCGATCCGGGACACTACGAGCAGTACTTC.

CDR3 in amino acids: CASSEAGTGPYEQYF. As DNA, the CDR3 is TGTGCCAGCAGTGAAGCCGGGACAGGCCCCTACGAGCAGTACTTC. The chain is built from TRBV6-1 and TRBJ2-7; 8 nucleotides align to TRBD1. CDR1 MNHNS and CDR2 SASEGT come from the germline V gene. The V and J ends lost 0 bases and 2 bases, in that order; junction bases with no gene match: 3. The CDR3 loop spans 15 amino acids.

This chain joins TRBV7-3 and TRBJ1-2, with 9 bases that match TRBD1. Germline CDR1 reads SGHTA; CDR2 reads FQGTGA. Unmatched junction bases numbered 18, after V lost 4 bases and J lost 3 bases. The CDR3 contains 19 residues. The CDR3 protein is CASSSIGVLDRGAYYGYTF. The CDR3 nucleotides are TGTGCCAGCAGCTCAATAGGTGTTTTGGACAGGGGCGCCTACTATGGCTACACCTTC.

The CDR3 loop is CASSRYVGHFYEQYF. CDR3 in DNA: TGTGCCAGCAGCAGATATGTTGGACATTTTTACGAGCAGTACTTC. The V and J genes are TRBV7-8 and TRBJ2-7; a possible D gene is TRBD1 (5 bases). Trimming removed 5 bases from V and 4 bases from J, with 18 bases in between. The germline gives CDR1 SGHVS, CDR2 FQNEAQ. The CDR3 runs to 15 residues.

The V gene is TRBV2, the J gene TRBJ1-2; no clear D. The CDR3 extends over 13 amino acids. The germline gives CDR1 SNHLY, CDR2 FYNNEI. V was pared by 2 bases and J by 11 bases, with 15 bases between. As DNA, the CDR3 is TGTGCCAGCAGTGAATTGGGAGGACGAAGATACACCTTC. It encodes CASSELGGRRYTF.

The rearrangement joins TRBV10-1 to TRBJ2-7; 8 positions match TRBD1. Germline V gene lookup returns CDR1 WNHNN and CDR2 SYGVQD (reference sequence). This CDR3 spans 14 amino acids. Trimming cost V 3 bases and J 2 bases; bases outside gene matches: 3. As DNA, the CDR3 is TGCGCCAGCAGTGACGGGACAGGACCCTACGAGCAGTACTTC. It yields the protein CASSDGTGPYEQYF.

V gene TRBV5-1 combines with J gene TRBJ1-1; no clear D gene. The CDR3 has 14 residues. Trimming left V 6 bases short and J 1 base short, with 13 bases between. In germline, CDR1 is SGHRS, CDR2 YFSETQ. CDR3 nucleotide sequence: TGCGCCAGCACCCCGGGGTTGGCGAACACTGAAGCTTTCTTT. Translation: CASTPGLANTEAFF.

The V gene is TRBV7-2, the J gene TRBJ1-1; D gene uncertain. The germline V and J ends were trimmed by 1 base and 4 bases, with 13 bases remaining between them. The CDR3 extends over 15 amino acids. Germline loops: CDR1 SGHTA, CDR2 FQGNSA. The CDR3 DNA follows: TGTGCCAGCAGCTTAGTAATAGTAGTTGGCACTGAAGCTTTCTTT. Translating it yields CASSLVIVVGTEAFF.

The chain employs TRBV28 and TRBJ2-1; 14 bases fit TRBD2. This CDR3 has 15 amino acids. The germline gives CDR1 MDHEN, CDR2 SYDVKM. With 3 bases clipped from V and 15 bases from J, the junction kept 10 bases outside the gene matches. The CDR3 is CASSLRGTSGSIRFF. The CDR3 DNA reads as TGTGCCAGCAGTTTGCGCGGGACTAGCGGGAGTATACGGTTCTTC.

This rearrangement joins TRBV7-3 to TRBJ2-1; possibly TRBD2 for D (5 bases). V lost 8 bases, J lost 0 bases, and 11 bases lay in between. Germline loops: CDR1 SGHTA, CDR2 FQGTGA. CDR3 length: 14 amino acids. CDR3 loop: CASSLGSSYNEQFF. Here the CDR3 DNA reads TGTGCCAGCTCCCTGGGGAGCTCCTACAATGAGCAGTTCTTC.

This sequence joins TRBV15 and TRBJ2-1, with a possible D match to TRBD2 (6 bases). Germline CDR1 reads LNHNV; CDR2 reads YYDKDF (reference sequence). Trimming pared 3 bases from V and 8 bases from J, leaving 20 bases between. This CDR3 comprises 16 residues. CDR3 sequence reads: CATSSENSGGLDEQFF. DNA for the CDR3: TGTGCCACCAGCAGTGAAAATAGCGGAGGCCTGGATGAGCAGTTCTTC.

The chain links TRBV25-1 to TRBJ2-7; weak D call: TRBD2 (5 bases). Germline CDR1 MGHDK, CDR2 SYGVNS. V lost 4 bases and J lost 3, with 13 bases in between. CDR3 length: 14 amino acids. The CDR3 protein is CASSGLEGDYEQYF. Here the CDR3 DNA reads TGTGCCAGCAGTGGATTAGAGGGTGACTACGAGCAGTACTTC.